This T cell receptor (beta chain) is drawn from a study of cytomegalovirus exposure and HLA in healthy donors. Concerning this clone: The target antigen is unknown.

The PCR ran on 60 Vbeta and 13 Jbeta primers. Data came from immunoSEQ multiplex PCR; TCRdb stores just in-frame clones and leaves some out. The data contain around 100,000 clones, around three quarters of them singletons. Study observations and caveats: An apparent linkage of common viral pathogens to several of the most significant clusters emerged in a later analysis. CMV antigen specificity of a few CMV-associated chains was confirmed in vitro.

This receptor was identified in a female donor in good health and CMV-seropositive. The sample taken for sequencing was PBMCs.

CDR3 amino acids: CASSTKGRGNEQFF. The DNA of the CDR3 is TGTGCCAGCAGCACTAAGGGGAGGGGGAATGAGCAGTTCTTC. The gene calls are TRBV5-4 and TRBJ2-1, with a weak D call TRBD2 (7 bases). The CDR3 has 14 amino acids. V was clipped by 4 bases and J by 7 bases, with 15 bases between them. The germline V gene has CDR1 SGHNT and CDR2 YYREEE (reference sequence).